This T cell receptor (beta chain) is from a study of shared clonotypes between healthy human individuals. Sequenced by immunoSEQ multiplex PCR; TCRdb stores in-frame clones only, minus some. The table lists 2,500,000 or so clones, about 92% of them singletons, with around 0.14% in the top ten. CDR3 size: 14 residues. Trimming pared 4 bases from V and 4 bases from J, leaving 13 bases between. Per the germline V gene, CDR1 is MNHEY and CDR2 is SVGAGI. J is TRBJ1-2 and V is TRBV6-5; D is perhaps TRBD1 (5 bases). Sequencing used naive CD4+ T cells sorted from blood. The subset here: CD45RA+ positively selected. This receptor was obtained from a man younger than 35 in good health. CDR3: CASSLRGQSYGYTF. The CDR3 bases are TGTGCCAGCAGTTTAAGGGGTCAATCCTATGGCTACACCTTC.